The 11 T cell receptor beta chains below all came from one sample that was sequenced in a study of T-cell memory formation after mild COVID-19. MiXCR was run by TCRdb on the 5' RACE reads, yielding one entry per CDR3 protein. The sample consists of hundreds of thousands of distinct CDR3 sequences, under 30% of them appearing once. Material: PBMCs or a T cell subset sorted from them (not recorded which). These receptors all stem from an adult woman who had mild COVID-19 (a few samples of this study predate the infection). Cell type and time point are not known.

The chain links TRBV27 to TRBJ2-3, with a tentative D call TRBD1 (5 bases). There are 17 residues in the CDR3. Looked up from germline, CDR1 is MNHEY and CDR2 is SMNVEV (reference sequence). V was pared by 5 bases and J by 4 bases, with 22 bases between. The CDR3 nucleotides read TGTGCCAGCAGTCCACGACAGCCCAAGTTGAGCGCAGATACGCAGTATTTT. Protein sequence: CASSPRQPKLSADTQYF.

This clonotype has a handful of counts. This chain uses TRBV24-1 with TRBJ1-1; perhaps TRBD1 as D (5 bases). Per the germline V gene, CDR1 is KGHDR and CDR2 is SFDVKD. The CDR3 length is 15 residues. Deletions cut 6 bases from V and 1 base from J, with 14 bases between. The DNA of the CDR3 is TGTGCCACCAGTCCTTCCGGGGCTTCGAACACTGAAGCTTTCTTT. Its protein is CATSPSGASNTEAFF.

On this clonotype itself: Mismatch with germline at one junction end may stem from a read error. This chain joins TRBV20-1 and TRBJ1-2; 7 bases line up with TRBD1. This CDR3 is 18 amino acids long. The V gene's germline CDR1 is DFQATT and CDR2 SNEGSKA (reference sequence). As DNA, the CDR3 is TGCGGTGCTAGTGGACCTATCACCATGGGACAGATAGTAGCCGGCTACACCTTC. Amino acid sequence: CGASGPITMGQIVAGYTF.

This clonotype came up a few times. The rearrangement links TRBV28 to TRBJ1-1, with D unclear. The CDR3 has 14 amino acids. The germline V and J ends were trimmed by 4 bases and 1 base, with 10 bases remaining between them. Germline V gene data show CDR1 as MDHEN and CDR2 as SYDVKM. The CDR3 protein is CASSSPFRNTEAFF. For the CDR3, the DNA is TGTGCCAGCAGTTCTCCGTTTAGGAACACTGAAGCTTTCTTT.

For the CDR3, the DNA is TGCGCCAGCAGCCTATTGCAGGTGGGCAATCAGCCCCAGCATTTT. Translating gives CASSLLQVGNQPQHF. The chain uses TRBV4-1 and TRBJ1-5; no clear D. V was clipped by 4 bases and J by 2 bases, with 12 bases between them. The CDR3 is made up of 15 amino acids. From germline, CDR1 is MGHRA and CDR2 YSYEKL.

This sequence joins TRBV6-2 or TRBV6-3 and TRBJ2-2, with unresolved D. The CDR3 spans 14 residues. The V gene lost 4 bases and the J gene lost 0 bases, with 6 bases spanning the gap. Germline V gene lookup returns CDR1 MNHEY and CDR2 SVGEGT. CDR3 protein: CASSLIANTGELFF. DNA of the CDR3: TGTGCCAGCAGTTTAATCGCGAACACCGGGGAGCTGTTTTTT.

The gene calls are TRBV5-6 and TRBJ2-7; no definite D call. Germline-derived CDR1 and CDR2 are SGHDT and YYEEEE. Trimming shortened V by 7 bases and J by 4 bases, and 6 bases separated the two germline ends. There are 10 residues in the CDR3. Here the CDR3 reads CASPDYEQYF. CDR3 DNA: TGTGCCAGCCCGGATTACGAGCAGTACTTC.

The chain links TRBV5-1 to TRBJ1-1; tentative D call: TRBD1 (5 bases). The CDR3 totals 15 residues. V was pared by 0 bases and J by 1 base, with 10 bases between. Germline loops: CDR1 SGHRS, CDR2 YFSETQ. The chain's CDR3 is CASSLEGVRNTEAFF. The CDR3 nucleotides are TGCGCCAGCAGCTTGGAAGGGGTTCGGAACACTGAAGCTTTCTTT.

The J gene is TRBJ2-7, the V gene TRBV15; D is possibly TRBD2 (6 bases). V lost 4 bases, J lost 3 bases, and 16 bases lay in between. Germline CDR1 reads LNHNV; CDR2 reads YYDKDF (reference sequence). The CDR3 totals 15 residues. The CDR3 is CATSMEGSMRYEQYF. The DNA for the CDR3 is TGTGCCACCAGCATGGAGGGGTCTATGCGCTACGAGCAGTACTTC.

This chain uses TRBV15 with TRBJ2-1, with 9 positions matching TRBD2. This CDR3 has 16 residues. Germline CDR1 and CDR2: LNHNV and YYDKDF (reference sequence). Unmatched junction bases numbered 6, after V lost 0 bases and J lost 6 bases. The CDR3 region is CATSREGLAGANEQFF. The DNA of the CDR3 is TGTGCCACCAGCAGAGAGGGGTTAGCGGGAGCCAATGAGCAGTTCTTC.

This clonotype was detected only a few times. The V and J genes are TRBV5-3 and TRBJ2-3, with 13 bases matching TRBD2. TRBV5-3 is known as an ORF, though its function is uncertain. Germline trimming cut 4 bases from V and 3 bases from J; bases unmatched to any gene: 5. The CDR3 length is 16 residues. CDR3 amino acids: CARSLGLAGLTDTQYF. CDR3 bases: TGTGCCAGAAGCCTGGGACTAGCGGGGCTAACAGATACGCAGTATTTT.